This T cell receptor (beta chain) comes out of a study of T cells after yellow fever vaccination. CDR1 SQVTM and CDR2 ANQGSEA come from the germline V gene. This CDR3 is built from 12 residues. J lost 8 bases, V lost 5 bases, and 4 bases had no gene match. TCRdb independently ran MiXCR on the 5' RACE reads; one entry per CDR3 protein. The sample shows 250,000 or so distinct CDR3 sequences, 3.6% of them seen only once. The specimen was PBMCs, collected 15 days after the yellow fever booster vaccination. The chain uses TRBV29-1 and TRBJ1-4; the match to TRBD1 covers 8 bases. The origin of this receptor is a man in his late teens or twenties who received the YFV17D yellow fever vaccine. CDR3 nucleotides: TGCAGCGTTCAGGGGGCGGACGAAAAACTGTTTTTT. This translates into CSVQGADEKLFF.